This T cell receptor (beta chain) is from a study of T cells after somatic rescue of genetic block. This clone occurred once. TCRdb's copy holds only in-frame clones and misses some; the assay was immunoSEQ multiplex PCR. The table has approximately 70,000 clones, approximately 91% seen once; the top ten hold roughly 2.9%. This CDR3 comprises 14 residues. V gave up 7 bases and J gave up 6 bases; unmatched junction bases: 8. CDR1 SQVTM and CDR2 ANQGSEA come from the germline V gene. The sample taken for sequencing was peripheral blood mononuclear cells (PBMCs). The sequence came from a man in his thirties or forties. The chain is built from TRBV29-1 and TRBJ2-3; 12 bases align to TRBD2. CDR3 in DNA: TGCAGCGAATCTAGCGGGGGGGCATGGGATACGCAGTATTTT. This sequence encodes CSESSGGAWDTQYF.